A single T cell receptor (beta chain) is shown here with its context. Its cognate antigen is unknown. The data originate from a study of vaccination effects on CD4 cells after COVID-19. Whole-study results and caveats: Few convalescent patients, and no early post-infection timepoints, were available to the study. Late post-vaccination samples showed marked contraction of infection- and vaccine-induced clones.

Expansion with viral peptide pools was applied to antigen-specific CD4+ T cells by the ViraFEST assay prior to sequencing. With more than nine days of culture completed, CD4+ T cells were isolated. Each participant received a vaccine that was either BNT162b2 or mRNA-1273, given as two doses. Assay: immunoSEQ multiplex PCR; the TCRdb copy retains only in-frame clones and omits some. The sample has some 69,000 clones; roughly 74% are singletons. Germline assignment: CDR1 SGHRS and CDR2 YFSETQ. Trimming removed 0 bases from V and 2 bases from J, with 6 bases in between. The CDR3 totals 13 residues. The V gene is TRBV5-1, the J gene TRBJ2-7; D call uncertain. The TCR was taken from a human donor who received a COVID-19 vaccine. Sequencing was performed on CD4+ T cells from PBMCs cultured with HCoV-229E spike peptides, taken after COVID-19 vaccination. The CDR3 protein is CASSLGPTYEQYV. DNA of the CDR3: TGCGCCAGCAGCTTGGGACCTACCTACGAGCAGTACGTC.